This TCR beta chain was sequenced during a study of cytotoxic CD8 clonotypes in ibrutinib-treated CLL. The CDR3 totals 13 residues. In germline, CDR1 is MNHEY, CDR2 SVGAGI. V gave up 6 bases and J gave up 0 bases, with 6 bases separating them. Generated by immunoSEQ multiplex PCR, the TCRdb table keeps only in-frame clones and is missing some. The sample holds 150,000 or so clones, about three quarters seen once. The specimen was PBMCs, collected after 24 months of ibrutinib treatment. V is TRBV6-5 and J is TRBJ1-3, with D uncertain. The receptor comes from a human donor with chronic lymphocytic leukemia. The CDR3 loop reads CASSRSSGNTIYF. The CDR3 DNA reads TGTGCCAGCAGCCGATCCTCTGGAAACACCATATATTTT.